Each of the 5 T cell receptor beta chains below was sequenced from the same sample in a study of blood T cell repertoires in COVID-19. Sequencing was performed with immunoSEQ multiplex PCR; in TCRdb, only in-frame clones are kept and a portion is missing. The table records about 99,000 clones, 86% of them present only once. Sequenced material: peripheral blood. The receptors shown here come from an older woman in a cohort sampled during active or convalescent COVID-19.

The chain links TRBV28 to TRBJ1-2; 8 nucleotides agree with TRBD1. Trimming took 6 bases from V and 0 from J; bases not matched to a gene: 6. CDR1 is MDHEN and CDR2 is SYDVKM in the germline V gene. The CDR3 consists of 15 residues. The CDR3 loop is CASRRQGRANYGYTF. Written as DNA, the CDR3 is TGTGCCAGCAGAAGACAGGGGCGAGCTAACTATGGCTACACCTTC.

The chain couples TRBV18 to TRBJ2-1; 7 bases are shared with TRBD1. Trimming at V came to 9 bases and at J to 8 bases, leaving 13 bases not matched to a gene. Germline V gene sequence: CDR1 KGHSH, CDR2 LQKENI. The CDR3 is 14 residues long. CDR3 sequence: CASSTGSVVYEQFF. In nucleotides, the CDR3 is TGTGCCAGTTCGACAGGGTCGGTAGTCTATGAGCAGTTCTTC.

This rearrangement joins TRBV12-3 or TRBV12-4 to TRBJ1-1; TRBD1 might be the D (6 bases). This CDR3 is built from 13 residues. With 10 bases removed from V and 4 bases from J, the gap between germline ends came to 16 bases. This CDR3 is CATGNRVGTEAFF. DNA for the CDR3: TGTGCCACCGGGAACAGGGTAGGCACTGAAGCTTTCTTT.

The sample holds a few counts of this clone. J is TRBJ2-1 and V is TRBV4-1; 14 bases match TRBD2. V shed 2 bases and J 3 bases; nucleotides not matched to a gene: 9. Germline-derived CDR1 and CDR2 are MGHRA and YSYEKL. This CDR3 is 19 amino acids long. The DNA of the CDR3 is TGCGCCAGCAGCCAAACGGGACTAGCGGGAGAAAACCGCTACAATGAGCAGTTCTTC. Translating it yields CASSQTGLAGENRYNEQFF.

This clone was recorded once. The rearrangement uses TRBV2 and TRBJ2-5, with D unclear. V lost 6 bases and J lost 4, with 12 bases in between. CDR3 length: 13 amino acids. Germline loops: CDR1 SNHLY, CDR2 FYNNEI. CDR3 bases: TGTGCCAGCAGGGCCCGGGTGGGAGAGACCCAGTACTTC. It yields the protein CASRARVGETQYF.